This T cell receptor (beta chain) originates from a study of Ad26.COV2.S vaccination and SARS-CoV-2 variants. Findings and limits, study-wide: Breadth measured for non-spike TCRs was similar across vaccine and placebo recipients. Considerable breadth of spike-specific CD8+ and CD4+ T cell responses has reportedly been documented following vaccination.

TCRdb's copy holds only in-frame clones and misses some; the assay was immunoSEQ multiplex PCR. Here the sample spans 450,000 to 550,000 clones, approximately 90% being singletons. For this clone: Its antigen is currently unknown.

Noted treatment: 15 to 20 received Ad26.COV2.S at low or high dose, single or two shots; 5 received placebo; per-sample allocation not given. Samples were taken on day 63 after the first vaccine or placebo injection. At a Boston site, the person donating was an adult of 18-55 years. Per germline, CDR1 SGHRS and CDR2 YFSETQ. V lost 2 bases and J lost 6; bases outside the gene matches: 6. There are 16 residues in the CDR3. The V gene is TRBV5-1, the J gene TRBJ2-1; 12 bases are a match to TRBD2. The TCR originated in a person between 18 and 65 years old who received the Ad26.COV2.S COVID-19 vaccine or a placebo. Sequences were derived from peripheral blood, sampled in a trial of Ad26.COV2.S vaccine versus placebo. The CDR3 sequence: CASSLLAGGRINEQFF. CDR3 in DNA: TGCGCCAGCAGCTTACTAGCGGGGGGACGTATCAATGAGCAGTTCTTC.